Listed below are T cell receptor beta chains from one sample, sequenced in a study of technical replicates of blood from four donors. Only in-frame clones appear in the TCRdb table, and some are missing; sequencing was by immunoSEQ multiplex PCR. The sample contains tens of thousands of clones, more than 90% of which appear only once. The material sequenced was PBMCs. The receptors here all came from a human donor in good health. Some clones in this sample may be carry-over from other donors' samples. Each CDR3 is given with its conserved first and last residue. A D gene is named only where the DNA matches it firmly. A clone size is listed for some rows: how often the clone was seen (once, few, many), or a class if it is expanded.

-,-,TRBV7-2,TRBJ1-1,TGTGCCAGCAGCATACAGGAAGCTTACACTGAAGCTTTCTTT,CASSIQEAYTEAFF
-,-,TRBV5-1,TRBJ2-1,TGCGCCAGCAGCTTGGACAAATCCTACAATGAGCAGTTCTTC,CASSLDKSYNEQFF
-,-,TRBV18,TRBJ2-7,TGTGCCAGCTCACAAAGACAGGCGACCTACGAGCAGTACTTC,CASSQRQATYEQYF
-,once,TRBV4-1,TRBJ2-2,TGCGCCAGCAGCCAAGATCGAGGGCGGAACACCGGGGAGCTGTTTTTT,CASSQDRGRNTGELFF
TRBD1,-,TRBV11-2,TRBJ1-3,TGTGCCAGCAGCTTTCATGGCAGGGGGCTCTCTGGAAACACCATATATTTT,CASSFHGRGLSGNTIYF
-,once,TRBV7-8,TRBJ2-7,TGTGCCAGCAGCACTCGAACTGGAGGTGGGTTCTACGAGCAGTACTTC,CASSTRTGGGFYEQYF
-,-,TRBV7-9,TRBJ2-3,TGTGCCAGCAGCCCAGGGGGGAGGCCAGATACGCAGTATTTT,CASSPGGRPDTQYF
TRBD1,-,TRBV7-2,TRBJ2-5,TGTGCCAGCAGCTTAGAACGGACAGGGGTCAGCGCCCAGTACTTC,CASSLERTGVSAQYF
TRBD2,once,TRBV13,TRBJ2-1,TGTGCCAGCAGCTTAGGACTAGCGGGAGGGGTTGAGCAGTTCTTC,CASSLGLAGGVEQFF
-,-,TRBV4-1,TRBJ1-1,TGCGCCAGCAGCCAAGGGTCTCGGTTTACCGCGGACACTGAAGCTTTCTTT,CASSQGSRFTADTEAFF
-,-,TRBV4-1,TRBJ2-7,TGCGCCAGCAGCCAAGATTTTCCGGGGGAGTCCTACGAGCAGTACTTC,CASSQDFPGESYEQYF
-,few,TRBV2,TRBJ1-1,TGTGCCAGCAGTGAATCTCTGGGGGGAGCTTTCTTT,CASSESLGGAFF
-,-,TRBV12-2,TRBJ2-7,TGTGCAAGTCGGGCTAGCGGGAGCTACGAGCAGTACTTC,CASRASGSYEQYF
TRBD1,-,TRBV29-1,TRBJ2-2,TGCAGCTTCAAACAGGGGGTGAACACCGGGGAGCTGTTTTTT,CSFKQGVNTGELFF
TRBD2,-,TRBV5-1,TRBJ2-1,TGCGCCAGCAGCTTGGCGCGGGGGGCGGCCTACAATGAGCAGTTCTTC,CASSLARGAAYNEQFF
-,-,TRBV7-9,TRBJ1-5,TGTGCCAGCAGCTTAGGGACAAATAGCAATCAGCCCCAGCATTTT,CASSLGTNSNQPQHF
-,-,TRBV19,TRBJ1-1,TGTGCCACCCGGGCGGGCGGAGAAAACACTGAAGCTTTCTTT,CATRAGGENTEAFF
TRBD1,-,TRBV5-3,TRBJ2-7,TGTGCCAGAAGCGACCGACAGGGTACCACGGAGCAGTACTTC,CARSDRQGTTEQYF
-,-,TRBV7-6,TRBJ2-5,TGTGCCAGCAGCCAAGAGCCTAGCGAGACCCAGTACTTC,CASSQEPSETQYF
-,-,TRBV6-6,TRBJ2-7,TGTGCCAGCAGCCCCATCGGACAGGCGGGGGGCGGGCAGTACTTC,CASSPIGQAGGGQYF
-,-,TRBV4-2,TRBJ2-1,TGTGCCAGCAGCCCTGGACTACCCAACGATGAGCAGTTCTTC,CASSPGLPNDEQFF
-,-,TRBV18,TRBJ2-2,TGTGCCAGCTCTCGTTCTACCCAACCCGGGGAGCTGTTTTTT,CASSRSTQPGELFF
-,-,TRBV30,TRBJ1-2,TGTGCCTGGAGCCGCAGGGAAGAAGGCTACACCTTC,CAWSRREEGYTF
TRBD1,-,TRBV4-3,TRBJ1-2,TGCGCCAGCAGCCAACCCGGGACAGGGGGCTATTATGGCTACACCTTC,CASSQPGTGGYYGYTF
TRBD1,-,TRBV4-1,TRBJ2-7,TGCGCCAGCAGCCAAGAGGTGGGACAGGGGACATGGGAGCAGTACTTC,CASSQEVGQGTWEQYF
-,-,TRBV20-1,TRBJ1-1,TGCAGTGCTAGAGGACCGGGTGAAGCTTTCTTT,CSARGPGEAFF
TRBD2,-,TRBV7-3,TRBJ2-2,TGTGCCAGCAGCCCGCGGGGGGGCGTATCGAACACCGGGGAGCTGTTTTTT,CASSPRGGVSNTGELFF
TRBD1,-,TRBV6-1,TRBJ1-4,TGTGCCAGCAGCTTACAGACAGGGGGGGGTGAAAAACTGTTTTTT,CASSLQTGGGEKLFF
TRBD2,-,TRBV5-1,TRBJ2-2,TGCGCCAGCAGCTTACTAGCGGGAACGAACACCGGGGAGCTGTTTTTT,CASSLLAGTNTGELFF
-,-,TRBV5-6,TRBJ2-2,TGTGCCAGCAGCCACAGGGTCGCCGGGGAGCTGTTTTTT,CASSHRVAGELFF
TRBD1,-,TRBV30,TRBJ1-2,TGTGCCTGGAGTGTACAGGGGCTTGGCTACACCTTC,CAWSVQGLGYTF
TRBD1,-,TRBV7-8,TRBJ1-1,TGTGCCAGCAGCTTAGGTCCAGGACAGGGGAGCGCTGAAGCTTTCTTT,CASSLGPGQGSAEAFF
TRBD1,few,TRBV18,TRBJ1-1,TGTGCCAGCGCACGGGACAGGGGAATGAACACTGAAGCTTTCTTT,CASARDRGMNTEAFF
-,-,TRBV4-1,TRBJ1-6,TGCGCCAGCAGCCCGGGTGGCAGGGAGGCCGTCCACTTT,CASSPGGREAVHF
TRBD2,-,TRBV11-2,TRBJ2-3,TGTGCCAGCAGCCGCGCGGGGACTAGCGGGAGGCGCGCAGATACGCAGTATTTT,CASSRAGTSGRRADTQYF
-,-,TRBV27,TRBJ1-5,TGTGCCACCGGACTTCTCGGTAGCAATCAGCCCCAGCATTTT,CATGLLGSNQPQHF
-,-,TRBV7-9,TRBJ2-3,TGTGCCAGCAGCCTCCGGGACAACACAGATACGCAGTATTTT,CASSLRDNTDTQYF
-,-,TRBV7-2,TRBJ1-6,TGTGCCAGCCTTCGAGATTATAATTCACCCCTCCACTTT,CASLRDYNSPLHF
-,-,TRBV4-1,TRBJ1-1,TGCGCCAGCAGCCGGGCAACGGACACTGAAGCTTTCTTT,CASSRATDTEAFF
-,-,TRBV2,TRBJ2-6,TGTGCCAGCAGTTCACAGGGCGGCGGGGCCAACGTCCTGACTTTC,CASSSQGGGANVLTF
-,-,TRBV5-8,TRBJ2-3,TGTGCCAGCAGCCAAGCGGATACGCAGTATTTT,CASSQADTQYF
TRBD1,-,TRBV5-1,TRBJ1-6,TGCGCCAGCGGTAGGGACAGGGAGGGTTCACCCCTCCACTTT,CASGRDREGSPLHF
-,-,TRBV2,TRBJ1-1,TGTGCCAGCAGGATTCTCTCGAGTCATGATGGAGCTTTCTTT,CASRILSSHDGAFF
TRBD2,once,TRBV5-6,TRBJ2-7,TGTGCCAGCAGCTTGGCCAGGCTAGCGGGAGAGGTCTTGTACGAGCAGTACTTC,CASSLARLAGEVLYEQYF
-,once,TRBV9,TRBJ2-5,TGTGCCAGCAGCGTAGCTCTTACGGAAGAGACCCAGTACTTC,CASSVALTEETQYF
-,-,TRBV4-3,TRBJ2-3,TGCGCCAGCAGCCTTGGTTCATCAGCAGATACGCAGTATTTT,CASSLGSSADTQYF
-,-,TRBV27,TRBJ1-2,TGTGCCAGCAGTCTCCAGAGGAACTATGGCTACACCTTC,CASSLQRNYGYTF
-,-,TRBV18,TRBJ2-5,TGTGCCAGCTCACCACCGGGACTTCAAGAGACCCAGTACTTC,CASSPPGLQETQYF
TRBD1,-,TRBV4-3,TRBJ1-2,TGCGCCAGCAGCCGACAACAGGGGGCTGGGGGCTATGGCTACACCTTC,CASSRQQGAGGYGYTF
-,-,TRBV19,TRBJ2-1,TGTGCCAGTAGTTCTCAGGGTTCGCACAATGAGCAGTTCTTC,CASSSQGSHNEQFF
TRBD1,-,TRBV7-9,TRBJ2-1,TGTGCCAGCCGCCGGGACAGAAACAATGAGCAGTTCTTC,CASRRDRNNEQFF